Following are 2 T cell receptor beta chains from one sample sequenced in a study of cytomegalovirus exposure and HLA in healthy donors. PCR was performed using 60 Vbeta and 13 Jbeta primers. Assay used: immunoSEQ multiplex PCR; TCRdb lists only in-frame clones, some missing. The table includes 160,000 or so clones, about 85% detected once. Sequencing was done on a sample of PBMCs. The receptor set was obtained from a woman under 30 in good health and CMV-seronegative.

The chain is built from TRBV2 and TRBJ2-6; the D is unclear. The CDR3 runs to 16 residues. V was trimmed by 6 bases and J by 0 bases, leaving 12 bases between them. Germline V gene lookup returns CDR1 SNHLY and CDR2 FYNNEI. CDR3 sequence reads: CASRDRLISGANVLTF. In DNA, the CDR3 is TGTGCCAGCAGAGATAGACTGATCTCTGGGGCCAACGTCCTGACTTTC.

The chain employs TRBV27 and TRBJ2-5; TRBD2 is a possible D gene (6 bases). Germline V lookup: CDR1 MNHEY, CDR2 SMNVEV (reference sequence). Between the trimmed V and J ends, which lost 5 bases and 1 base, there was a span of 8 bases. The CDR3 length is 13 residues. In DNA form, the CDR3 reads TGTGCCAGCAGTCTAGCGATCCAAGAGACCCAGTACTTC. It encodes CASSLAIQETQYF.